Listed below are T cell receptor beta chains from one sample, sequenced in a study of blood T cell repertoires in COVID-19. This table comes from immunoSEQ multiplex PCR, and its TCRdb copy is limited to in-frame clones, with some not included. This sample yields over 150,000 clones, of which about 81% are seen a single time; 7.3% belongs to the top ten. The sequenced sample was PBMCs or T cells enriched from blood (not recorded which). The receptor set was obtained from a man in his fifties who had recovered from COVID-19. Each CDR3 is given with its conserved first and last residue. Part of the rows lack a size; the others show once, few, many or a class for expanded clones.

V: TRBV6-6
size: -
CDR3: CASGDTGETTEAFF

V: TRBV7-9
size: -
CDR3: CASTSSRGRLRMSETQYF

V: TRBV7-3
size: -
CDR3: CASSLETNTEAFF

V: TRBV12-3/TRBV12-4
size: -
CDR3: CASNTLVHNEQFF

V: TRBV2
size: -
CDR3: CASSEQGASNQPQHF

V: TRBV7-2
size: -
CDR3: CASSPSWGQIYNEQFF

V: TRBV19
size: -
CDR3: CASSYSGRAGNTIYF

V: TRBV7-3
size: -
CDR3: CARGDSKNYYNSPLHF

V: TRBV2
size: once
CDR3: CASSDRVSAEAFF

V: TRBV7-9
size: -
CDR3: CASSLTGGNTEAFF

V: TRBV2
size: -
CDR3: CASSESRVTGELFF

V: TRBV6-5
size: few
CDR3: CASSPGTGINQPQHF

V: TRBV18
size: -
CDR3: CASSLDRGPIYGYTF

V: TRBV2
size: -
CDR3: CASRDSLYEQYF

V: TRBV7-9
size: -
CDR3: CASSFPDGGNEKLFF

V: TRBV5-1
size: -
CDR3: CASSSGTSGSDTQYF